This TCR beta chain derives from a study of T-cell memory formation after mild COVID-19. This clonotype has only a few counts. V was clipped by 5 bases and J by 5 bases; unmatched bases: 11. The CDR3 is 15 amino acids. Germline V gives CDR1 DFQATT, CDR2 SNEGSKA (reference sequence). TCRdb processed the 5' RACE reads anew with MiXCR; each CDR3 protein has one entry. The table has some 410,000 distinct CDR3 sequences, 23% seen once; the top ten hold 10% to 15%. The specimen was PBMCs or a T cell subset sorted from them (not recorded which). This sequence joins TRBV20-1 and TRBJ1-1, with 10 bases identical to TRBD1. This TCR was recovered from an adult woman who had mild COVID-19 (a few samples of this study predate the infection). Cell type and time point are not known. The CDR3 protein is CSALPVTGGRTEAFF. The CDR3 DNA reads TGCAGTGCTCTCCCCGTGACAGGGGGCAGGACTGAAGCTTTCTTT.